This T cell receptor (beta chain) appears in the sequencing data of a study of shared clonotypes between healthy human individuals. General study findings and limits: Relative to memory subsets, naive subsets generally showed larger estimated richness.

Concerning this clone itself: What it recognizes is unknown.

Produced via immunoSEQ multiplex PCR; TCRdb's table is partial and in-frame only. The profile covers about 1.9 million clones, with approximately 92% appearing a single time and under 2% taken by the ten largest. The naive CD8 population came from CD45RO-negative cells selected for CCR7, without terminally differentiated effector memory CD45RA+ cells. This CDR3 spans 14 amino acids. Germline V lookup: CDR1 SNHLY, CDR2 FYNNEI. Trimming pared 8 bases from V and 5 bases from J, leaving 16 bases between. This sequence was found in a man between 18 and 29 years old in good health. Some clones in this sample may be carry-over from other donors' samples. This chain links TRBV2 with TRBJ2-1; a weak D match, TRBD1 (6 bases). Material for sequencing was naive CD8+ T cells from PBMCs. The CDR3 DNA follows: TGTGCCAGCGTGGGTAGGGACACTGACAATGAGCAGTTCTTC. Translated, it gives CASVGRDTDNEQFF.